This T cell receptor (beta chain) was sequenced for a study of OX40 agonist ivuxolimab in advanced cancers. This CDR3 region has 14 residues. Trimming at V came to 5 bases and at J to 4 bases, leaving 7 bases not matched to a gene. Germline values: CDR1 SEHNR, CDR2 FQNEAQ (reference sequence). The protocol was immunoSEQ multiplex PCR, while the TCRdb copy is restricted to in-frame clones and leaves out a portion. The repertoire holds over 90,000 clones, with approximately 87% as singletons. The sequence came from an adult with an advanced solid tumor such as melanoma, head and neck, liver or kidney cancer. Source: CD4+ or CD8+ T cells sorted from blood, taken in a trial of the OX40 agonist ivuxolimab. The chain is built from TRBV7-9 and TRBJ1-1, with 7 nucleotides matching TRBD1. Here the CDR3 DNA reads TGTGCCAGCAGCACAGGGGATTTAGCCACTGAAGCTTTCTTT. This encodes CASSTGDLATEAFF.